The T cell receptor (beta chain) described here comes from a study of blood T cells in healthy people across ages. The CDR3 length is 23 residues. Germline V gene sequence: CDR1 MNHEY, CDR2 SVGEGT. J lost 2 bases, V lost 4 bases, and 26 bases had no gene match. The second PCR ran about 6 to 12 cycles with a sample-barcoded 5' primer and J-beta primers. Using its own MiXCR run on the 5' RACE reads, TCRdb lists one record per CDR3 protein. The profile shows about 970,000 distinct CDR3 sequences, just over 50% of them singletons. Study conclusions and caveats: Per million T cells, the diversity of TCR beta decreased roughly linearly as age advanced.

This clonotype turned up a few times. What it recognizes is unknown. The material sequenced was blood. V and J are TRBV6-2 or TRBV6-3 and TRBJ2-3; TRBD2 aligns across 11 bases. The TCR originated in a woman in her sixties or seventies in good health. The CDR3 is CASSFSRLTGLVSGRAPTDTQYF. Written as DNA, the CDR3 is TGTGCCAGCAGTTTCTCTCGACTCACAGGGCTCGTTAGCGGGAGGGCCCCCACAGATACGCAGTATTTT.